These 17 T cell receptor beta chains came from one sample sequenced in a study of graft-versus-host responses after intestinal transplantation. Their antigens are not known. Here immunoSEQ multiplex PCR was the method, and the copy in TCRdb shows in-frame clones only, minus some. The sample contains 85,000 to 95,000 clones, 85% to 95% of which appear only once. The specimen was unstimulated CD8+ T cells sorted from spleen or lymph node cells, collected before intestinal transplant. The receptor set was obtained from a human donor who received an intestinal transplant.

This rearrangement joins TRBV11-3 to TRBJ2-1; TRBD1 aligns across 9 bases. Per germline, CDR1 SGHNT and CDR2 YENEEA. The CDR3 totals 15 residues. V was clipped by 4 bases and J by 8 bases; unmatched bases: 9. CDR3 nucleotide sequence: TGTGCCAGCAGCTACTGGACAGGGGTAAGCGATGAGCAGTTCTTC. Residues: CASSYWTGVSDEQFF.

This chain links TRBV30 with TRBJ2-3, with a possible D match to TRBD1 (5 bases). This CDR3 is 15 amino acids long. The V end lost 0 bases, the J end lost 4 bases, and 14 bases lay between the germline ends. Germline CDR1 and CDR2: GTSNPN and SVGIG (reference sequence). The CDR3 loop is CAWSVLVLGADTQYF. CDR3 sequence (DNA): TGTGCCTGGAGTGTACTGGTCCTAGGGGCAGATACGCAGTATTTT.

This CDR3 reads CASSQTYGGTYEQYF. DNA of the CDR3: TGCGCCAGCAGCCAAACGTACGGGGGGACCTACGAGCAGTACTTC. V is TRBV4-3 and J is TRBJ2-7, with TRBD2 identical over 7 bases. Looked up from germline, CDR1 is LGHNA and CDR2 is YSLEER. V was pared by 2 bases and J by 2 bases, with 6 bases of the junction left unmatched. The CDR3 sequence is 15 residues long.

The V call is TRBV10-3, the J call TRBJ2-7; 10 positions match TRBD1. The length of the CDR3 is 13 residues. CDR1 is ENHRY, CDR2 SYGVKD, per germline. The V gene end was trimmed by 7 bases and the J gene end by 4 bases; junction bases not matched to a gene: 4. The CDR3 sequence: CAINMGQGYEQYF. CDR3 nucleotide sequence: TGTGCCATCAATATGGGACAGGGGTACGAGCAGTACTTC.

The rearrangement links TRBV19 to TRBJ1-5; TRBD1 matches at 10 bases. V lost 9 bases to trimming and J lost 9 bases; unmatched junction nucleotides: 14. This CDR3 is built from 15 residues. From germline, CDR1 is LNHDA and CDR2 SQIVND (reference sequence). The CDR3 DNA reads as TGTGCCAGCCTCTCGACAGGGGGCGGTTTACCGCCCCAGCATTTT. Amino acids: CASLSTGGGLPPQHF. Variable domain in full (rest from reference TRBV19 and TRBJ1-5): DGGITQSPKYLFRKEGQNVTLSCEQNLNHDAMYWYRQDPGQGLRLIYYSQIVNDFQKGDIAEGYSVSREKKESFPLTVTSAQKNPTAFYLCASLSTGGGLPPQHFGDGTRLSIL.

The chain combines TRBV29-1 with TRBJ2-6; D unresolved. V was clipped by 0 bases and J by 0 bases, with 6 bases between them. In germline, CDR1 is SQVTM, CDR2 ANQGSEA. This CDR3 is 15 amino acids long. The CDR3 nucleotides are TGCAGCGTTGAAGAACGGGTCTCTGGGGCCAACGTCCTGACTTTC. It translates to CSVEERVSGANVLTF.

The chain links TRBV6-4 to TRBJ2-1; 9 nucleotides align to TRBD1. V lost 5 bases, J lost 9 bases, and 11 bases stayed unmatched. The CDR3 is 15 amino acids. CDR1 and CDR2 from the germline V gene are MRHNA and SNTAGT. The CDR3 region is CASSFSPGTGSEQFF. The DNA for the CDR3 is TGTGCCAGCAGTTTCTCTCCCGGGACAGGGTCTGAGCAGTTCTTC.

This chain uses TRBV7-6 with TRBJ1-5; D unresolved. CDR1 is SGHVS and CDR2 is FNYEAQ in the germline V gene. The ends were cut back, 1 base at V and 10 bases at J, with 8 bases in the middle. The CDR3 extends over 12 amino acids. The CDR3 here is CASSLESGPQHF. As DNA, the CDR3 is TGTGCCAGCAGCTTAGAATCGGGTCCCCAGCATTTT.

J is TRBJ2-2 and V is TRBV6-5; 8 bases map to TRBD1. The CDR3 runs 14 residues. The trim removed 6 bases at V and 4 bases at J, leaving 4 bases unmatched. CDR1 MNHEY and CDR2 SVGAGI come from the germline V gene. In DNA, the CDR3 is TGTGCCAGCAGGCGAACAGGGGGCACCGGGGAGCTGTTTTTT. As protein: CASRRTGGTGELFF.

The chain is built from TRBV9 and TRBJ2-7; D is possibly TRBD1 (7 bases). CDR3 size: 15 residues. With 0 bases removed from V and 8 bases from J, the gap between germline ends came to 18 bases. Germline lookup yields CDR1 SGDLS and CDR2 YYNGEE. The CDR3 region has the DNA TGTGCCAGCAGCGTAGGCACAGGGGAGGTCCTGCAGCAGTACTTC. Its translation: CASSVGTGEVLQQYF.

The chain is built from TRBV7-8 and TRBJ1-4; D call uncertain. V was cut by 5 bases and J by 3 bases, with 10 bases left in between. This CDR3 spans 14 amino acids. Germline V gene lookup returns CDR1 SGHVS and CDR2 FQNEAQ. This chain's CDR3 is CASSQQLSNEKLFF. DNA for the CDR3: TGTGCCAGCAGCCAACAGTTGTCTAATGAAAAACTGTTTTTT.

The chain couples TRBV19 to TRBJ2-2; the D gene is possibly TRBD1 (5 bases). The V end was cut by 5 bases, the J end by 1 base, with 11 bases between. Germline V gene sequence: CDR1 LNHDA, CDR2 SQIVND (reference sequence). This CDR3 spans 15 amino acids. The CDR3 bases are TGTGCCAGTAGTTCCCAGACAGAGAACACCGGGGAGCTGTTTTTT. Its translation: CASSSQTENTGELFF.

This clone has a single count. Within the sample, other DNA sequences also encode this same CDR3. This CDR3 is CASSQDSGYEQYF. CDR3 sequence (DNA): TGCGCCAGCAGCCAAGATTCGGGGTACGAGCAGTACTTC. The chain combines TRBV4-3 with TRBJ2-7, with a weak D call TRBD2 (5 bases). CDR1 is LGHNA and CDR2 is YSLEER in the germline V gene. The CDR3 is made up of 13 amino acids. Trimming took off 0 bases at V and 4 bases at J, with 7 bases between the two ends.

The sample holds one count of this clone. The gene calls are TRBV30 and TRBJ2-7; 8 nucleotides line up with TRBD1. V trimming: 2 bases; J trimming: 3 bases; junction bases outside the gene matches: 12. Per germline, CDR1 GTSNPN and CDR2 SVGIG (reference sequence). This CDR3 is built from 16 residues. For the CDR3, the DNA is TGTGCCTGGAGTCCGACAGGGGCTAGGCAGTTCTACGAGCAGTACTTC. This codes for CAWSPTGARQFYEQYF.

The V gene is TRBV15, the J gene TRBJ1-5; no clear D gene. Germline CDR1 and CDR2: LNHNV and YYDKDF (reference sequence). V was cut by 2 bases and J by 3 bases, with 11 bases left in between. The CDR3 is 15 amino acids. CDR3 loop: CATSRSPGSNQPQHF. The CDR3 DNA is TGTGCCACCAGCAGATCTCCAGGATCCAATCAGCCCCAGCATTTT.

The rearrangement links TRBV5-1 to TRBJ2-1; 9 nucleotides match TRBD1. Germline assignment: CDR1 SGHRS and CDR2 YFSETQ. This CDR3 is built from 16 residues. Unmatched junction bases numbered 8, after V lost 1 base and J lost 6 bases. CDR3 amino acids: CASSLSGQGIVNEQFF. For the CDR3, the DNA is TGCGCCAGCAGCTTGTCCGGACAGGGGATCGTCAATGAGCAGTTCTTC.

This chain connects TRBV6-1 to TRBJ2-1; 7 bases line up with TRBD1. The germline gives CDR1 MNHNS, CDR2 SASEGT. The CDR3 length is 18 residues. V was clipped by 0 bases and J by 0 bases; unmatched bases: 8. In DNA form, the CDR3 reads TGTGCCAGCAGTGAAGCAGGGATCCGGGACAGCTCCTACAATGAGCAGTTCTTC. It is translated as CASSEAGIRDSSYNEQFF.